Listed here are 3 T cell receptor beta chains from one sample, sequenced in a study of shared clonotypes between healthy human individuals. Clones were sequenced by immunoSEQ multiplex PCR, and TCRdb holds only the in-frame ones, with some missing. The table has under 650,000 clones, almost 97% seen once. Sequenced sample: naive CD4+ T cells sorted from blood. Subset defined: CD45RA+ positively selected. Receptor source: a woman aged 25 to 39 in good health.

This clone was recorded once. The chain combines TRBV18 with TRBJ2-4, with TRBD1 matching over 9 bases. CDR3 size: 19 residues. Germline CDR1 is KGHSH and CDR2 is LQKENI. V lost 1 base to trimming and J lost 1 base; unmatched junction nucleotides: 11. Written as DNA, the CDR3 is TGTGCCAGCTCACCACGGGACAGGGTGTTGAAGGAGGCCAAAAACATTCAGTACTTC. Translated: CASSPRDRVLKEAKNIQYF.

This clone has more than one count but fewer than ten. The chain joins TRBV5-1 to TRBJ1-2, with 7 bases fitting TRBD1. Germline trimming cut 0 bases from V and 3 bases from J; bases unmatched to any gene: 2. CDR3 length equals 14 residues. The germline gives CDR1 SGHRS, CDR2 YFSETQ. Here the CDR3 DNA reads TGCGCCAGCAGCTTGGCCCAGGGGGACTATGGCTACACCTTC. It yields the protein CASSLAQGDYGYTF.

This chain uses TRBV27 with TRBJ1-1; 10 bases match TRBD1. Germline V gene sequence: CDR1 MNHEY, CDR2 SMNVEV (reference sequence). The CDR3 runs 16 residues. V lost 3 bases, J lost 2 bases, and 6 bases stayed unmatched. The CDR3 nucleotides read TGTGCCAGCAGTTTGACAGGGGGCGCGGGAAACACTGAAGCTTTCTTT. Protein: CASSLTGGAGNTEAFF.